This T cell receptor (beta chain) emerged from a study of blood T cells in healthy people across ages. Study-wide points: Naive T cell percentage showed a strong correlation with the diversity of TCR beta.

Next came a second PCR, run for roughly 6 to 11 cycles, which used a sample-barcoded 5' primer along with a J-beta primer mix. Via MiXCR, TCRdb re-called the 5' RACE reads, giving one row per CDR3 protein. The top ten hold roughly 7.7% of the sample, which has about 1,600,000 distinct CDR3 sequences, about 43% seen once. Germline V gene lookup returns CDR1 MDHEN and CDR2 SYDVKM. After removal of 4 bases from V and 4 bases from J, the junction contained 7 bases not matched to a gene. The CDR3 contains 15 residues. The table lists this clonotype with many counts. The antigen is unknown. The TCR comes from a woman younger than 30 in good health. V usage is TRBV28 and J usage is TRBJ2-7, with 10 bases identical to TRBD1. Sequenced input: blood. In DNA, the CDR3 is TGTGCCAGCAGTTCCACGGACAGGGGGTCTTACGAGCAGTACTTC. It yields the protein CASSSTDRGSYEQYF.